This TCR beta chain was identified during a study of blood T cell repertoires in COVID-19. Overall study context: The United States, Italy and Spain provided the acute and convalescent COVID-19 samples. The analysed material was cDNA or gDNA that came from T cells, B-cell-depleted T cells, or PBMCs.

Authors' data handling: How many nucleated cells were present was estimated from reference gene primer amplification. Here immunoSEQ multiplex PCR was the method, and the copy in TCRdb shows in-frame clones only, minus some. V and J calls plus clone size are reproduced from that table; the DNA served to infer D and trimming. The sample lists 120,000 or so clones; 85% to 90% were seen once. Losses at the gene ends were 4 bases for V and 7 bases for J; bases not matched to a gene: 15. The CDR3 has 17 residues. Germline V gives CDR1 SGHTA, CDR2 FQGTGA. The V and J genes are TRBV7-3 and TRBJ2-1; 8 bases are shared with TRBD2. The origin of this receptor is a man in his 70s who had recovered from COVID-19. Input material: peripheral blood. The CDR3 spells CASSSPPAGVPGNEQFF. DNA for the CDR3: TGTGCCAGCAGCTCCCCCCCAGCGGGAGTCCCGGGGAATGAGCAGTTCTTC. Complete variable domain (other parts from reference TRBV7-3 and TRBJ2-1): GAGVSQTPSNKVTEKGKYVELRCDPISGHTALYWYRQSLGQGPEFLIYFQGTGAADDSGLPNDRFFAVRPEGSVSTLKIQRTERGDSAVYLCASSSPPAGVPGNEQFFGPGTRLTVL.